This T cell receptor (beta chain) was observed in a study of blood T cell repertoires in COVID-19. Turning to the study itself: The cDNA or gDNA used as material had been derived from T cells, B-cell-depleted T cells, or PBMCs.

The protocol was immunoSEQ multiplex PCR, while the TCRdb copy is restricted to in-frame clones and leaves out a portion. The data hold about 160,000 clones, with under 90% observed a single time. Germline trimming cut 1 base from V and 3 bases from J; bases unmatched to any gene: 4. CDR1 and CDR2 from the germline V gene are SGHTA and FQGTGA. The CDR3 extends over 15 amino acids. Donors in Cohort 3 counted as recovered after two negative PCRs, clearance, or symptom resolution. This clone was picked up a small number of times. The sequence came from a man between 45 and 60 years old who had recovered from COVID-19. The chain couples TRBV7-3 to TRBJ2-5, with TRBD2 matching over 8 bases. Sequencing used PBMCs or T cells enriched from blood (not recorded which). CDR3 sequence (DNA): TGTGCCAGCAGCTTAAAGGCGGGGGGAAAAGAGACCCAGTACTTC. Amino acids: CASSLKAGGKETQYF.